Reported below is one T cell receptor beta chain. This entry comes from a study of blood T cell repertoires in COVID-19. Germline CDR1 SGDLS, CDR2 YYNGEE. The CDR3 extends over 15 amino acids. Trimming shortened V by 0 bases and J by 0 bases, and 8 bases separated the two germline ends. Profiling relied on immunoSEQ multiplex PCR, and the TCRdb table lists in-frame clones only, not all of them. The table records around 70,000 clones, around nine tenths of them present only once. V gene TRBV9 combines with J gene TRBJ2-3; a weak D match, TRBD2 (5 bases). Source material: peripheral blood. The TCR was taken from a man aged 50-59 years with active COVID-19. Written as DNA, the CDR3 is TGTGCCAGCAGCGTAGTGTGGACTAGCACAGATACGCAGTATTTT. Translating gives CASSVVWTSTDTQYF.